These T cell receptor beta chains were read from a single sample in a study of T cell changes during pregnancy in multiple sclerosis. The assay was immunoSEQ multiplex PCR, and TCRdb's table has in-frame clones only and misses some. The data show around 56,000 clones, roughly nine tenths seen once. Sequenced here: CD4+ T cells from peripheral blood mononuclear cells, sampled in the third trimester of pregnancy. Source of these receptors: a female donor with multiple sclerosis, enrolled in a pregnancy study. Both conserved end residues are part of each CDR3. Each record gives: J gene, V gene, D gene, clone size, CDR3 DNA, CDR3 protein. D genes are given only for firm matches. Size is stated for part of the rows, as once, few or many counts, or as a class when the clone is expanded.

TRBJ1-1,TRBV18,TRBD1,few,TGTGCCAGCTCACCAGCGACAGGGAATGAAGCTTTCTTT,CASSPATGNEAFF
TRBJ1-1,TRBV14,-,-,TGTGCCAGCAGCAACTCGTCCCTGAACACTGAAGCTTTCTTT,CASSNSSLNTEAFF
TRBJ2-4,TRBV4-1,-,once,TGCGCCAGCAGCCACGATGTCGGCAAAACGGGCATTCAGTACTTC,CASSHDVGKTGIQYF
TRBJ2-5,TRBV9,TRBD2,-,TGTGCCAGCAGCGTAGGAGCTAGCGGAGGCGGGCAAGAGACCCAGTACTTC,CASSVGASGGGQETQYF
TRBJ2-3,TRBV9,-,-,TGTGCCAGCAGTTTGACAGGCCGACAGAGCACAGATACGCAGTATTTT,CASSLTGRQSTDTQYF
TRBJ1-3,TRBV19,TRBD1,-,TGTGCCAGTAGCCTTTCCCCCAAGTCAGGGGGACGGACTGGAAACACCATATATTTT,CASSLSPKSGGRTGNTIYF
TRBJ1-3,TRBV11-2,-,-,TGTGCCAGCAGCTTACAGAACATGAGGGCAGGAAACACCATATATTTT,CASSLQNMRAGNTIYF
TRBJ2-5,TRBV5-4,-,-,TGTGCCAGCAGCTTGGCCGTTGGAGGGTCTGAGACCCAGTACTTC,CASSLAVGGSETQYF
TRBJ1-2,TRBV29-1,TRBD1,-,TGCAGCGTTGATCCACAGGGGGCCTATGGCTACACCTTC,CSVDPQGAYGYTF
TRBJ1-1,TRBV7-2,-,few,TGTGCCAGCAGCACCACAGGGAACACTGAAGCTTTCTTT,CASSTTGNTEAFF